The 11 T cell receptor beta chains presented below share a single source sample, sequenced in a study of control samples from healthy donors and cancer patients. Profiling relied on immunoSEQ multiplex PCR, and the TCRdb table lists in-frame clones only, not all of them. The data show about 96,000 clones, 85% to 95% seen once. The sequenced sample was blood. The receptor set was obtained from a man between 18 and 35 years old in good health.

The V gene is TRBV7-2, the J gene TRBJ1-1; D not resolved. Trimming pared 2 bases from V and 0 bases from J, leaving 16 bases between. Germline CDR1 is SGHTA and CDR2 is FQGNSA. CDR3 length: 17 amino acids. CDR3 in amino acids: CASSLRRGGGVNTEAFF. CDR3 DNA: TGTGCCAGCAGCTTACGACGGGGAGGAGGAGTGAACACTGAAGCTTTCTTT.

The sample holds one count of this clone. This chain connects TRBV7-9 to TRBJ2-1; D is ambiguous. V lost 2 bases, J lost 2 bases, and 13 bases lay in between. The CDR3 sequence is 16 residues long. The germline gives CDR1 SEHNR, CDR2 FQNEAQ (reference sequence). The CDR3 is CASSLSDRITYNEQFF. The CDR3 DNA is TGTGCCAGCAGCTTATCGGACCGGATAACCTACAATGAGCAGTTCTTC.

The genes are TRBV4-1 and TRBJ1-1; no definite D call. CDR3 length: 13 amino acids. Per germline, CDR1 MGHRA and CDR2 YSYEKL. Trimming stripped 1 base from V and 0 bases from J, with 3 bases between. CDR3 coding DNA: TGCGCCAGCAGCCAAGGGGTGAACACTGAAGCTTTCTTT. As protein: CASSQGVNTEAFF.

The chain links TRBV4-3 to TRBJ1-2; D is unresolved. The V gene's germline CDR1 is LGHNA and CDR2 YSLEER. The CDR3 consists of 14 residues. Trimming pared 0 bases from V and 7 bases from J, leaving 12 bases between. The CDR3 spells CASSQDLNAVGYTF. The CDR3 nucleotides are TGCGCCAGCAGCCAAGATTTAAACGCGGTTGGCTACACCTTC.

The chain uses TRBV5-6 and TRBJ1-4, with a weak D call TRBD1 (5 bases). Looked up from germline, CDR1 is SGHDT and CDR2 is YYEEEE. This CDR3 is built from 15 residues. The germline V and J ends were trimmed by 4 bases and 8 bases, with 18 bases remaining between them. The CDR3 protein is CASSEAGRSGEKLFF. The CDR3 DNA is TGTGCCAGCAGCGAAGCAGGGCGTTCGGGAGAAAAACTGTTTTTT.

The chain couples TRBV6-5 to TRBJ2-1; 8 nucleotides match TRBD2. J was trimmed by 3 bases and V by 6 bases; bases with no gene match: 7. Germline V gene lookup returns CDR1 MNHEY and CDR2 SVGAGI. The CDR3 has 15 amino acids. CDR3 amino acids: CASSLSGELYNEQFF. For the CDR3, the DNA is TGTGCCAGCAGCCTTAGCGGGGAACTCTACAATGAGCAGTTCTTC.

V and J are TRBV10-1 and TRBJ1-4; D unclear. Looked up from germline, CDR1 is WNHNN and CDR2 is SYGVQD (reference sequence). The CDR3 is 14 residues long. Trimming cost V 3 bases and J 0 bases, with 5 bases left between them. As DNA, the CDR3 is TGCGCCAGCAGTGAAGGGACAACTAATGAAAAACTGTTTTTT. Protein product: CASSEGTTNEKLFF.

This rearrangement joins TRBV10-3 to TRBJ1-3; 8 nucleotides line up with TRBD1. The CDR3 is made up of 16 amino acids. The V gene's germline CDR1 is ENHRY and CDR2 SYGVKD. V trimming: 5 bases; J trimming: 3 bases; junction bases outside the gene matches: 9. Written as DNA, the CDR3 is TGTGCCATCAGTAAGGACAGGGTTGACAATGGAAACACCATATATTTT. Translation: CAISKDRVDNGNTIYF.

This sequence joins TRBV6-5 and TRBJ1-1; 7 bases match TRBD1. With 5 bases clipped from V and 0 bases from J, the junction kept 3 bases outside the gene matches. The CDR3 has 14 residues. Germline loops: CDR1 MNHEY, CDR2 SVGAGI. The CDR3 loop reads CASSLGGMNTEAFF. The CDR3 DNA is TGTGCCAGCAGTCTAGGGGGCATGAACACTGAAGCTTTCTTT.

This chain joins TRBV12-3 or TRBV12-4 and TRBJ1-1; TRBD1 matches 8 bases. The CDR3 runs to 12 residues. V was clipped by 6 bases and J by 7 bases; unmatched bases: 4. The CDR3 DNA follows: TGTGCCAGCAGGCCGGGACAGGTTGAAGCTTTCTTT. Residues: CASRPGQVEAFF.

The rearrangement joins TRBV30 to TRBJ2-7; D possibly corresponds to TRBD1 (6 bases). There are 14 residues in the CDR3. V was shortened by 2 bases and J by 4 bases, with 15 bases between the two germline ends. Germline V gene lookup returns CDR1 GTSNPN and CDR2 SVGIG (reference sequence). CDR3 bases: TGTGCCTGGAGTACAACGGACAGTTTGTACGAGCAGTACTTC. It is translated as CAWSTTDSLYEQYF.